This T cell receptor (beta chain) emerged from a study of cytomegalovirus exposure and HLA in healthy donors. Study at large: A data release that came early held around 85 million unique TCRs from HLA-typed donors. Among the roughly 370 genotyped donors, 81% were placed in the Caucasian-associated ancestry cluster. Study outcomes and limitations: TCR beta chain V- and J-gene trimming was linked, in a later analysis, to a missense variant in DCLRE1C. It was only CMV serostatus that was available as immune exposure information.

The PCR used 60 Vbeta and 13 Jbeta primers. The assay was immunoSEQ multiplex PCR, and TCRdb's table has in-frame clones only and misses some. The sample data list about 120,000 clones. Of note for this clone: Its antigen is undetermined.

The CDR3 extends over 17 amino acids. Germline loops: CDR1 MNHEY, CDR2 SMNVEV (reference sequence). The ends lost 5 bases at V and 4 bases at J; junction bases unmatched: 10. The rearrangement joins TRBV27 to TRBJ2-1, with 11 bases fitting TRBD2. Input material: PBMCs. This receptor was obtained from a man aged 18 to 30 in good health and CMV-seronegative. For the CDR3, the DNA is TGTGCCAGCAGTCCAACCTCGACTAGCGGGGTTTACAATGAGCAGTTCTTC. Translation gives CASSPTSTSGVYNEQFF.